Shown below are 12 T cell receptor beta chains from a single sample sequenced in a study of blood T cell repertoires in COVID-19. Data came from immunoSEQ multiplex PCR; TCRdb stores just in-frame clones and leaves some out. This sample carries roughly 330,000 clones, 86% of them seen once, and the ten largest clones take approximately 1.5%. What was sequenced was peripheral blood. Receptors originate from a woman aged 45-65 years with acute or convalescent COVID-19.

This clone has only a few counts. This chain links TRBV19 with TRBJ1-2; no definite D call. V was shortened by 1 base and J by 2 bases, with 5 bases between the two germline ends. The germline V gene has CDR1 LNHDA and CDR2 SQIVND (reference sequence). The length of the CDR3 is 13 residues. CDR3 DNA sequence: TGTGCCAGTAGTATAGGGGAGAACTATGGCTACACCTTC. Amino acids: CASSIGENYGYTF.

The chain is built from TRBV7-2 and TRBJ2-7; 7 bases map to TRBD2. Germline V gene data show CDR1 as SGHTA and CDR2 as FQGNSA. The CDR3 runs 15 residues. The V gene end was trimmed by 5 bases and the J gene end by 0 bases; junction bases not matched to a gene: 7. CDR3 residues: CASSLRTSDSYEQYF. The CDR3 nucleotides read TGTGCCAGCAGCCTACGAACTAGCGACTCCTACGAGCAGTACTTC.

The rearrangement links TRBV5-8 to TRBJ2-7; TRBD1 matches at 9 bases. Germline V lookup: CDR1 SGHTS, CDR2 YDEGEE. J gave up 6 bases and V 4 bases, and 8 bases lay outside the gene matches. The length of the CDR3 is 14 residues. The CDR3 DNA sequence: TGTGCCAGCAGCGTGGGACAGGGAGCGGCCGAGCAGTACTTC. Protein sequence: CASSVGQGAAEQYF.

The genes are TRBV6-2 or TRBV6-3 and TRBJ2-7; 8 positions agree with TRBD2. Germline CDR1 MNHEY, CDR2 SVGEGT. J lost 4 bases, V lost 4 bases, and 12 bases had no gene match. The CDR3 runs 16 residues. The CDR3 is CASSWLSGSTGYEQYF. In nucleotides, the CDR3 is TGTGCCAGCAGTTGGCTGAGCGGGAGTACCGGTTACGAGCAGTACTTC.

This chain joins TRBV15 and TRBJ2-1; 7 bases match TRBD2. The junction had 6 bases not matched to a gene; V was cut back by 0 bases and J by 4 bases. Germline V gene sequence: CDR1 LNHNV, CDR2 YYDKDF (reference sequence). The CDR3 contains 16 residues. The CDR3: CATSRDPSGVYNEQFF. The CDR3 DNA sequence: TGTGCCACCAGCAGAGATCCTAGCGGAGTATACAATGAGCAGTTCTTC. The variable domain in full, with the rest retrieved from reference TRBV15 and TRBJ2-1, is DAMVIQNPRYQVTQFGKPVTLSCSQTLNHNVMYWYQQKSSQAPKLLFHYYDKDFNNEADTPDNFQSRRPNTSFCFLDIRSPGLGDTAMYLCATSRDPSGVYNEQFFGPGTRLTVL.

The chain links TRBV24-1 to TRBJ2-3, with TRBD1 identical over 9 bases. Per germline, CDR1 KGHDR and CDR2 SFDVKD. Germline trimming cut 3 bases from V and 1 base from J; bases unmatched to any gene: 4. This CDR3 has 16 amino acids. CDR3 residues: CATSDPRDRGTDTQYF. DNA of the CDR3: TGTGCCACCAGTGATCCCCGGGACAGGGGCACAGATACGCAGTATTTT.

The CDR3 sequence is CASSFAGGYEQYF. The CDR3 DNA follows: TGTGCCAGCAGTTTTGCGGGGGGCTACGAGCAGTACTTC. The chain has TRBV6-2 or TRBV6-3 and TRBJ2-7; 8 bases agree with TRBD2. The CDR3 consists of 13 residues. Germline V gene sequence: CDR1 MNHEY, CDR2 SVGEGT. The junction had 2 bases not matched to a gene; V was cut back by 4 bases and J by 3 bases.

For the CDR3, the DNA is TGTGCCAGCAGCAGCACTAGCGGGAGCTCCGAGCAGTACTTC. This codes for CASSSTSGSSEQYF. The rearrangement links TRBV14 to TRBJ2-7, with 11 bases identical to TRBD2. Germline V gene sequence: CDR1 SGHDN, CDR2 FVKESK. CDR3 size: 14 residues. V gave up 5 bases and J gave up 6 bases; unmatched junction bases: 6.

The rearrangement uses TRBV5-1 and TRBJ2-1; 9 bases align to TRBD2. The germline CDR1 and CDR2 sequences are SGHRS and YFSETQ. With V trimmed by 1 base and J by 6 bases, 5 bases remained unmatched. The CDR3 has 15 residues. The CDR3 loop reads CASSLWREGLNEQFF. The CDR3 bases are TGCGCCAGCAGCTTGTGGCGGGAGGGCCTCAATGAGCAGTTCTTC.

The chain has TRBV24-1 and TRBJ1-1, with D possibly being TRBD1 (5 bases). Germline V gives CDR1 KGHDR, CDR2 SFDVKD. V lost 3 bases to trimming and J lost 8 bases, with 15 bases between them. This CDR3 is 14 amino acids long. The CDR3 sequence is CATSDPGGAGEAFF. For the CDR3, the DNA is TGTGCCACCAGTGATCCCGGCGGGGCAGGGGAAGCTTTCTTT.

The rearrangement uses TRBV7-9 and TRBJ2-4, with 8 nucleotides matching TRBD1. V was pared by 5 bases and J by 9 bases, with 9 bases of the junction left unmatched. The germline CDR1 and CDR2 sequences are SEHNR and FQNEAQ (reference sequence). The CDR3 is 14 residues long. CDR3: CASSKTGVTAIQYF. The CDR3 bases are TGTGCCAGCAGCAAGACAGGGGTTACGGCCATTCAGTACTTC.

This clone was seen a handful of times. The chain carries TRBV27 and TRBJ2-3; 8 bases align to TRBD2. The CDR3 length is 14 residues. The J segment lost 2 bases and the V segment lost 4 bases, leaving 2 bases of the junction unmatched. Germline CDR1 and CDR2: MNHEY and SMNVEV (reference sequence). CDR3 coding DNA: TGTGCCAGCAGTTGGACTAGCCACACAGATACGCAGTATTTT. Its protein is CASSWTSHTDTQYF.